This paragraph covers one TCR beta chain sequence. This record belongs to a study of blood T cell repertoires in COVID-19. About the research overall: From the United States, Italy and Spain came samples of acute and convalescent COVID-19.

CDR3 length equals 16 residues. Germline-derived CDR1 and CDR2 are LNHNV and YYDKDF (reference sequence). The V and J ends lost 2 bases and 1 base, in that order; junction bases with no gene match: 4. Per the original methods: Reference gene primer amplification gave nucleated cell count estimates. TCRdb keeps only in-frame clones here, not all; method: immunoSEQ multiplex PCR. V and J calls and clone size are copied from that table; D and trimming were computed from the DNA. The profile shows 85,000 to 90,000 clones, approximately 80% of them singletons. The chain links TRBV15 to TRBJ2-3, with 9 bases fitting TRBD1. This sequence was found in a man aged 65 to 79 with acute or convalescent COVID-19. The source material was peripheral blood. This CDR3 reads CATSRPDRGGTDTQYF. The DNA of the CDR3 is TGTGCCACCAGCAGACCGGACAGGGGTGGCACAGATACGCAGTATTTT.